Listed below are T cell receptor beta chains from one sample, sequenced in a study of blood T cell repertoires in COVID-19. The data were produced by immunoSEQ multiplex PCR, yet TCRdb's version contains in-frame clones alone and is incomplete. There are about 270,000 clones in the sample; roughly 85% occur only once, and 3.1% lies in the top ten. Material for sequencing was peripheral blood. The receptors were gathered from a woman between 18 and 29 years old with acute or convalescent COVID-19. Both conserved end residues are part of each CDR3. Each record gives: J gene, D gene, V gene, clone size, CDR3 DNA, CDR3 protein. The D gene is left open where the match is weak. Expanded clones are given a class, and other clones once, few, many or no size at all.

J gene: TRBJ1-6
D gene: -
V gene: TRBV11-2
clone size: few
CDR3 DNA: TGTGCCAGCAGCTTGGCCCCTAGAGATTCACCCCTCCACTTT
CDR3 protein: CASSLAPRDSPLHF

J gene: TRBJ2-1
D gene: -
V gene: TRBV7-2
clone size: -
CDR3 DNA: TGTGCCAGCAGCTTGAGTCCGGCTAGCTCCTACAATGAGCAGTTCTTC
CDR3 protein: CASSLSPASSYNEQFF

J gene: TRBJ2-3
D gene: TRBD2
V gene: TRBV5-1
clone size: -
CDR3 DNA: TGCGCCAGCAGCTTGGGGCTAGCGGGAGGGAGCACAGATACGCAGTATTTT
CDR3 protein: CASSLGLAGGSTDTQYF

J gene: TRBJ2-7
D gene: -
V gene: TRBV12-3/TRBV12-4
clone size: -
CDR3 DNA: TGTGCCAGCAGTTTCGGTCCCTTAGAGCAGTACTTC
CDR3 protein: CASSFGPLEQYF

J gene: TRBJ2-3
D gene: TRBD1
V gene: TRBV29-1
clone size: -
CDR3 DNA: TGCAGCGTTGCTTGGACAGGGGGTTACACAGATACGCAGTATTTT
CDR3 protein: CSVAWTGGYTDTQYF

J gene: TRBJ1-1
D gene: TRBD1
V gene: TRBV5-4
clone size: -
CDR3 DNA: TGTGCCAGCAGCCTCGCGGGGACAGTGGTTGAAGCTTTCTTT
CDR3 protein: CASSLAGTVVEAFF

J gene: TRBJ2-1
D gene: TRBD2
V gene: TRBV18
clone size: once
CDR3 DNA: TGTGCCAGCTCACCAGCGGGAGGCAATGAGCAGTTCTTC
CDR3 protein: CASSPAGGNEQFF

J gene: TRBJ2-4
D gene: -
V gene: TRBV28
clone size: -
CDR3 DNA: TGTGCCAGCAGGACGACTGCTTCAGAAAACATTCAGTACTTC
CDR3 protein: CASRTTASENIQYF

J gene: TRBJ1-1
D gene: TRBD1
V gene: TRBV5-6
clone size: -
CDR3 DNA: TGTGCCAGCAGCCTACCAGGGGGAAGTGAAGCTTTCTTT
CDR3 protein: CASSLPGGSEAFF

J gene: TRBJ2-7
D gene: -
V gene: TRBV15
clone size: -
CDR3 DNA: TGTGCCACCAGCAGGTATACAGGATACGAGCAGTACTTC
CDR3 protein: CATSRYTGYEQYF

J gene: TRBJ2-1
D gene: TRBD2
V gene: TRBV27
clone size: -
CDR3 DNA: TGTGCCAGCAGTTCTTTACGTGGACTAGCAAACAATGAGCAGTTCTTC
CDR3 protein: CASSSLRGLANNEQFF

J gene: TRBJ1-2
D gene: -
V gene: TRBV15
clone size: -
CDR3 DNA: TGTGCCACCAGCAGAGTAGGATTCAGGTCCTATGGCTACACCTTC
CDR3 protein: CATSRVGFRSYGYTF

J gene: TRBJ2-5
D gene: TRBD1
V gene: TRBV7-8
clone size: few
CDR3 DNA: TGTGCCAGCAGCTGGGGGACAGCCCAAGAGACCCAGTACTTC
CDR3 protein: CASSWGTAQETQYF

J gene: TRBJ2-1
D gene: TRBD2
V gene: TRBV19
clone size: once
CDR3 DNA: TGTGCCAGTAGTGCTAGCGGGTCCCTTAGGCAGTTCTTC
CDR3 protein: CASSASGSLRQFF

J gene: TRBJ2-7
D gene: -
V gene: TRBV30
clone size: -
CDR3 DNA: TGTGCCTGGTCTCCTTCCTACGAGCAGTACTTC
CDR3 protein: CAWSPSYEQYF

J gene: TRBJ2-7
D gene: TRBD1
V gene: TRBV28
clone size: -
CDR3 DNA: TGTGCCAGCGCCTCTACGACAGGGGCCCGAGGGGTCGAGCAGTACTTC
CDR3 protein: CASASTTGARGVEQYF

J gene: TRBJ2-2
D gene: -
V gene: TRBV7-7
clone size: -
CDR3 DNA: TGTGCTAGCAGCCCGGAGCGGACCATGAACACCGGGGAGCTGTTTTTT
CDR3 protein: CASSPERTMNTGELFF

J gene: TRBJ2-7
D gene: TRBD2
V gene: TRBV6-2/TRBV6-3
clone size: -
CDR3 DNA: TGTGCCAGCAGTCCCACTAGCGGTCCCTACGAGCAGTACTTC
CDR3 protein: CASSPTSGPYEQYF

J gene: TRBJ1-5
D gene: TRBD1
V gene: TRBV5-1
clone size: -
CDR3 DNA: TGCGCCAGCAGCCCGAAGACAGGGCCGCACCTTACATATAGCAATCAGCCCCAGCATTTT
CDR3 protein: CASSPKTGPHLTYSNQPQHF

J gene: TRBJ2-7
D gene: -
V gene: TRBV28
clone size: -
CDR3 DNA: TGTGCCAGCAGCCTCGAGACAGGCCCCTTCCCCTACGAGCAGTACTTC
CDR3 protein: CASSLETGPFPYEQYF

J gene: TRBJ2-7
D gene: -
V gene: TRBV7-9
clone size: -
CDR3 DNA: TGTGCCAGCAGCTTATCCAGTTTGCGGGACGAGCAGTACTTC
CDR3 protein: CASSLSSLRDEQYF

J gene: TRBJ2-1
D gene: TRBD1
V gene: TRBV28
clone size: -
CDR3 DNA: TGTGCCAGCAGTATGACGACAGGGTCCTACAATGAGCAGTTCTTC
CDR3 protein: CASSMTTGSYNEQFF

J gene: TRBJ2-2
D gene: -
V gene: TRBV4-2
clone size: -
CDR3 DNA: TGTGCCAGCAGCCGCCGGGAAAACACCGGGGAGCTGTTTTTT
CDR3 protein: CASSRRENTGELFF

J gene: TRBJ2-7
D gene: -
V gene: TRBV27
clone size: -
CDR3 DNA: TGTGCCAGCAGTTTCGCGAAGTCCTACGAGCAGTACTTC
CDR3 protein: CASSFAKSYEQYF

J gene: TRBJ1-2
D gene: -
V gene: TRBV3-1/TRBV3-2
clone size: -
CDR3 DNA: TGTGCCAGCAGCCAAGACGGTGGCTACACCTTC
CDR3 protein: CASSQDGGYTF

J gene: TRBJ2-3
D gene: TRBD1
V gene: TRBV6-2/TRBV6-3
clone size: -
CDR3 DNA: TGTGCCAGCAGCCCCGGGACAGGGAGCACAGATACGCAGTATTTT
CDR3 protein: CASSPGTGSTDTQYF

J gene: TRBJ2-2
D gene: TRBD2
V gene: TRBV19
clone size: -
CDR3 DNA: TGTGCCAGTAGGGGACTAGCGGACACCGGGGAGCTGTTTTTT
CDR3 protein: CASRGLADTGELFF

J gene: TRBJ2-7
D gene: TRBD2
V gene: TRBV6-2/TRBV6-3
clone size: -
CDR3 DNA: TGTGCCAGCAGCGAGAACATGGGACTAGCCCACTCCTACGAGCAGTACTTC
CDR3 protein: CASSENMGLAHSYEQYF

J gene: TRBJ1-2
D gene: -
V gene: TRBV6-6
clone size: -
CDR3 DNA: TGTGCCAGCAGCCCCAGACAGGACTATGGCTACACCTTC
CDR3 protein: CASSPRQDYGYTF

J gene: TRBJ1-1
D gene: TRBD1
V gene: TRBV4-3
clone size: -
CDR3 DNA: TGCGCCAGCAGCCAAGATCGGGACAGTGCGGCGGACACTGAAGCTTTCTTT
CDR3 protein: CASSQDRDSAADTEAFF

J gene: TRBJ2-3
D gene: TRBD1
V gene: TRBV30
clone size: once
CDR3 DNA: TGTGCCTGGACCGGGACAGCCACAGATACGCAGTATTTT
CDR3 protein: CAWTGTATDTQYF

J gene: TRBJ2-7
D gene: -
V gene: TRBV7-3
clone size: -
CDR3 DNA: TGTGCCAGCAGCTTAGGCGGACCGGGGTCCTACGAGCAGTACTTC
CDR3 protein: CASSLGGPGSYEQYF

J gene: TRBJ2-5
D gene: -
V gene: TRBV27
clone size: -
CDR3 DNA: TGTGCCAGCAGTTTATCAGGGACATACCAAGAGACCCAGTACTTC
CDR3 protein: CASSLSGTYQETQYF

J gene: TRBJ1-4
D gene: -
V gene: TRBV7-8
clone size: -
CDR3 DNA: TGTGCCAGCAGCCCGCTGACAGGAGCTAATGAAAAACTGTTTTTT
CDR3 protein: CASSPLTGANEKLFF

J gene: TRBJ2-7
D gene: TRBD2
V gene: TRBV5-1
clone size: -
CDR3 DNA: TGCGCCAGCAGCTTGACTAGCGGGGAGACCTACGAGCAGTACTTC
CDR3 protein: CASSLTSGETYEQYF

J gene: TRBJ2-5
D gene: -
V gene: TRBV5-4
clone size: -
CDR3 DNA: TGTGCCAGCAGCCGGCCGGGACAAAAAGAGACCCAGTACTTC
CDR3 protein: CASSRPGQKETQYF